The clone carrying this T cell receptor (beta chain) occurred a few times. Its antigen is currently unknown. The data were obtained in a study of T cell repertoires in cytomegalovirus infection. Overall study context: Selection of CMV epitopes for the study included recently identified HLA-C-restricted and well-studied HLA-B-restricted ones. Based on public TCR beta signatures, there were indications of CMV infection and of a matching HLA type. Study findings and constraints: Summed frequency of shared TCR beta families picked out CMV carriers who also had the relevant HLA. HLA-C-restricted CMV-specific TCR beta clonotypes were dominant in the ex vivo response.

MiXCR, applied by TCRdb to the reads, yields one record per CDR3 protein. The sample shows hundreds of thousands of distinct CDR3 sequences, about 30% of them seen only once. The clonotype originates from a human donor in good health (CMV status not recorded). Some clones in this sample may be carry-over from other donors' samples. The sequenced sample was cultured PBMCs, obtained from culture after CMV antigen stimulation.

CDR3 coding DNA: TGTGCCAGCAGCTTAGCGGCTAGCGGGAGATTCGACAATGAGCAGTTCTTC. As protein: CASSLAASGRFDNEQFF. V usage is TRBV7-6 and J usage is TRBJ2-1, with 10 bases fitting TRBD2. V gave up 0 bases and J gave up 5 bases; unmatched junction bases: 7. Germline CDR1 SGHVS, CDR2 FNYEAQ. The CDR3 runs to 17 residues.